The 28 T cell receptor beta chains in this list originate from one sample, sequenced in a study of early T cells in non-severe SARS-CoV-2 infection. From the 5' RACE reads, TCRdb called clonotypes with MiXCR, one entry per CDR3 protein. The sample has roughly 120,000 distinct CDR3 sequences, about 15% seen once. Sequences were obtained from whole blood. The receptor set was obtained from an adult who was a healthcare worker with PCR-confirmed SARS-CoV-2 infection or an uninfected control (not recorded which).

This clonotype was found many times. The CDR3 region has the DNA TGTGCTAGTGGTTTGGCCTTCGGGGGGACTGAAGCTTTCTTT. Its translation: CASGLAFGGTEAFF. The chain uses TRBV12-5 and TRBJ1-1; perhaps TRBD1 as D (5 bases). Trimming took off 1 base at V and 5 bases at J, with 11 bases between the two ends. Germline V gene sequence: CDR1 LGHNT, CDR2 FRNRAP. CDR3 length: 14 residues. The variable domain in full, completed from reference TRBV12-5 and TRBJ1-1, reads DARVTQTPRHKVTEMGQEVTMRCQPILGHNTVFWYRQTMMQGLELLAYFRNRAPLDDSGMPKDRFSAEMPDATLATLKIQPSEPRDSAVYFCASGLAFGGTEAFFGQGTRLTVV.

The CDR3 DNA reads TGTGCCAGCAGGAAAACAGATACGCAGTATTTT. Translating gives CASRKTDTQYF. The gene calls are TRBV12-3 or TRBV12-4 and TRBJ2-3; no clear D gene. The CDR3 contains 11 residues. V was trimmed by 6 bases and J by 3 bases, leaving 4 bases between them.

The chain links TRBV3-1 to TRBJ2-7; D is ambiguous. Germline V gene data show CDR1 as LGHDT and CDR2 as YNNKEL (reference sequence). The germline V and J ends were trimmed by 1 base and 5 bases, with 9 bases remaining between them. The length of the CDR3 is 13 residues. DNA of the CDR3: TGTGCCAGCAGCCAAGGGGCCTGGCACGAGCAGTACTTC. Translating gives CASSQGAWHEQYF.

This clonotype has only a few counts. In nucleotides, the CDR3 is TGTGCCAGCAGTAAGAGGAGAACTGAAGCTTTCTTT. It encodes CASSKRRTEAFF. The chain has TRBV12-3 or TRBV12-4 and TRBJ1-1; no definite D call. Trimming pared 5 bases from V and 5 bases from J, leaving 9 bases between. The CDR3 runs to 12 residues.

This clonotype occurred a few times. V and J are TRBV20-1 and TRBJ1-1, with TRBD1 identical over 8 bases. This CDR3 is 13 amino acids long. Losses at the gene ends were 0 bases for V and 7 bases for J; bases not matched to a gene: 4. Germline CDR1 reads DFQATT; CDR2 reads SNEGSKA (reference sequence). CDR3 DNA: TGCAGTGCTAGAGAGGCAGGGGGCAGTGAAGCTTTCTTT. This codes for CSAREAGGSEAFF.

The genes are TRBV11-2 and TRBJ2-7; unclear D gene. Germline loops: CDR1 SGHAT, CDR2 FQNNGV. The ends were cut back, 7 bases at V and 7 bases at J, with 23 bases in the middle. CDR3 length: 15 amino acids. DNA for the CDR3: TGTGCCAGCACCCTATGGAAACCGATCGTTTTTGAGCAGTACTTC. Its protein product is CASTLWKPIVFEQYF.

This clonotype was recorded a few times. The rearrangement uses TRBV3-1 and TRBJ2-5; D is unclear. The CDR3 is 12 residues long. Deletions cut 2 bases from V and 2 bases from J, with 3 bases between. CDR1 is LGHDT and CDR2 is YNNKEL in the germline V gene (reference sequence). The DNA for the CDR3 is TGTGCCAGCAGCCAAAGGCAAGAGACCCAGTACTTC. As protein: CASSQRQETQYF.

The chain recombines TRBV4-1 with TRBJ1-1; D not certain. Trimming stripped 3 bases from V and 5 bases from J, with 13 bases between. Germline CDR1 MGHRA, CDR2 YSYEKL. The CDR3 is 14 residues long. The CDR3 spells CASSQQAFRTEAFF. The DNA of the CDR3 is TGCGCCAGCAGCCAGCAGGCTTTCAGGACTGAAGCTTTCTTT.

This clonotype was seen only a few times. The chain carries TRBV10-1 and TRBJ2-3, with 9 bases lining up with TRBD2. Germline V gives CDR1 WNHNN, CDR2 SYGVQD (reference sequence). Trimming took 3 bases from V and 2 from J; bases not matched to a gene: 6. This CDR3 has 16 residues. The CDR3 DNA is TGCGCCAGCAGTGAAGGCGGGGGGGGCCTCACAGATACGCAGTATTTT. Its protein product is CASSEGGGGLTDTQYF.

CDR3 protein: CASKDYNEQFF. The CDR3 coding sequence is TGTGCCAGCAAGGATTACAATGAGCAGTTCTTC. The chain joins TRBV6-5 to TRBJ2-1, with no clear D. Trimming shortened V by 7 bases and J by 4 bases, and 5 bases separated the two germline ends. The CDR3 runs to 11 residues. Germline CDR1 is MNHEY and CDR2 is SVGAGI.

The chain uses TRBV12-3 or TRBV12-4 and TRBJ1-2; 8 bases are a match to TRBD1. Losses at the gene ends were 7 bases for V and 5 bases for J; bases not matched to a gene: 9. CDR3 length equals 14 residues. CDR3 region: CASTLGNRGYGYTF. The CDR3, as DNA: TGTGCCAGCACCCTGGGAAACAGGGGGTATGGCTACACCTTC.

CDR3 DNA sequence: TGTGCCAGCAGTTACTCGGGACCCCCTGGGGCACCCCTCCACTTT. It is translated as CASSYSGPPGAPLHF. The genes are TRBV6-5 and TRBJ1-6; possibly TRBD1 for D (5 bases). Germline-derived CDR1 and CDR2 are MNHEY and SVGAGI. This CDR3 has 15 amino acids. The ends were cut back, 0 bases at V and 11 bases at J, with 14 bases in the middle.

The gene calls are TRBV6-6 and TRBJ1-2; D not certain. From germline, CDR1 is MNHNY and CDR2 SVGAGI (reference sequence). CDR3 length: 14 amino acids. V lost 2 bases, J lost 5 bases, and 12 bases lay in between. CDR3 residues: CASSYEGTYYGYTF. As DNA, the CDR3 is TGTGCCAGCAGTTACGAGGGAACCTATTATGGCTACACCTTC.

This clonotype was picked up a small number of times. The chain recombines TRBV14 with TRBJ2-5; D may be TRBD2 (6 bases). The CDR3 consists of 15 residues. Germline lookup yields CDR1 SGHDN and CDR2 FVKESK. Trimming left V 1 base short and J 5 bases short, with 14 bases between. The CDR3 nucleotides read TGTGCCAGCAGCCAAGGCATGCGGGGCGGTGAGACCCAGTACTTC. Amino acids: CASSQGMRGGETQYF.

This clonotype has a handful of counts. This rearrangement joins TRBV18 to TRBJ1-1; the D is unclear. Germline V gene lookup returns CDR1 KGHSH and CDR2 LQKENI. CDR3 length: 16 amino acids. Trimming cost V 4 bases and J 0 bases, with 15 bases left between them. The CDR3 DNA is TGTGCCAGCTCACGCGCCGAAGTTTCCGTGAACACTGAAGCTTTCTTT. Its protein product is CASSRAEVSVNTEAFF.

This clonotype was detected once. The gene calls are TRBV5-1 and TRBJ2-3, with a possible D match to TRBD2 (5 bases). Deletions cut 4 bases from V and 5 bases from J, with 11 bases between. Germline V gene data show CDR1 as SGHRS and CDR2 as YFSETQ. This CDR3 is built from 13 residues. The CDR3 is CASSPGLLDTQYF. The CDR3 nucleotides are TGCGCCAGCAGCCCTGGACTCCTAGATACGCAGTATTTT.

A few counts support this clonotype. The chain links TRBV5-1 to TRBJ2-1; weak D call: TRBD1 (6 bases). V shed 4 bases and J shed 8 bases, with 16 bases lying between them. CDR3 length: 14 residues. Germline CDR1 SGHRS, CDR2 YFSETQ. In DNA, the CDR3 is TGCGCCAGCAGCCTTCAGGGGACCCGGGATGAGCAGTTCTTC. Translating it yields CASSLQGTRDEQFF.

This clonotype was counted between two and nine times. The chain recombines TRBV7-9 with TRBJ2-3; D ambiguous. The CDR3 consists of 14 residues. The germline V gene encodes CDR1 SEHNR and CDR2 FQNEAQ (reference sequence). Trimming left V 6 bases short and J 2 bases short, with 12 bases between. In nucleotides, the CDR3 is TGTGCCAGCAGTCGTGCGGCTTCCACAGATACGCAGTATTTT. Residues: CASSRAASTDTQYF.

The chain is built from TRBV11-3 and TRBJ2-3; D not certain. Trimming left V 4 bases short and J 5 bases short, with 7 bases between. CDR3 size: 12 residues. CDR1 is SGHNT and CDR2 is YENEEA in the germline V gene. This CDR3 is CASSSTGDTQYF. For the CDR3, the DNA is TGTGCCAGCAGCTCGACTGGAGATACGCAGTATTTT. The full variable domain, in which reference TRBV11-3 and TRBJ2-3 provide the parts outside the CDR3, is EAGVVQSPRYKIIEKKQPVAFWCNPISGHNTLYWYLQNLGQGPELLIRYENEEAVDDSQLPKDRFSAERLKGVDSTLKIQPAELGDSAVYLCASSSTGDTQYFGPGTRLTVL.

About this clonotype: It may be a read error: a sequence one base away is much more abundant. V is TRBV20-1 and J is TRBJ2-5, with a possible D match to TRBD1 (6 bases). Germline V gene lookup returns CDR1 DFQATT and CDR2 SNEGSKA (reference sequence). The CDR3 has 15 residues. The V end was cut by 0 bases, the J end by 3 bases, with 14 bases between. CDR3 in amino acids: CSARDGLEGEETQYF. DNA for the CDR3: TGCAGTGCTAGAGATGGCCTAGAGGGGGAAGAGACCCAGTACTTC.

A word on this clonotype: At one of its ends the junction is not consistent with the germline gene, which may arise from a read error. J is TRBJ1-3 and V is TRBV7-9, with D unclear. This CDR3 spans 15 amino acids. The germline V gene encodes CDR1 SEHNR and CDR2 FQNEAQ (reference sequence). CDR3 DNA: TGTGCCAGCAGCTTAGCTATCGCCTCTGTAAACACCATATATTTT. It translates to CASSLAIASVNTIYF.

This clonotype was observed many times. V usage is TRBV27 and J usage is TRBJ1-1, with D hard to call. The CDR3 runs to 14 residues. Germline V gene data show CDR1 as MNHEY and CDR2 as SMNVEV (reference sequence). V lost 2 bases, J lost 1 base, and 8 bases lay in between. The CDR3 region has the DNA TGTGCCAGCAGTTTAGGGCTGCCGAACACTGAAGCTTTCTTT. Encoded protein: CASSLGLPNTEAFF.

This clonotype turned up a few times. The rearrangement joins TRBV5-1 to TRBJ1-1; D is ambiguous. Germline loops: CDR1 SGHRS, CDR2 YFSETQ. V lost 0 bases and J lost 0, with 6 bases in between. The CDR3 runs 14 residues. Here the CDR3 reads CASSLAVMNTEAFF. The CDR3 DNA reads TGCGCCAGCAGCTTGGCCGTGATGAACACTGAAGCTTTCTTT.

This clonotype was seen ten or more times. The rearrangement uses TRBV29-1 and TRBJ2-1; D could derive from TRBD1 or TRBD2 (5 bases each). The CDR3 sequence is 11 residues long. With 2 bases removed from V and 13 bases from J, the gap between germline ends came to 12 bases. From germline, CDR1 is SQVTM and CDR2 ANQGSEA. The CDR3 reads CSVEHRGPQFF. CDR3 bases: TGCAGCGTTGAACATAGGGGACCTCAGTTCTTC.

In this sample, this clonotype turned up many times. This rearrangement joins TRBV10-3 to TRBJ1-2, with D maybe TRBD1 (6 bases). Deletions cut 7 bases from V and 8 bases from J, with 35 bases between. Germline CDR1 and CDR2: ENHRY and SYGVKD. The CDR3 is 19 amino acids. The CDR3 is CAINPGGPAPRTGNRGYTF. The CDR3 DNA is TGTGCCATCAATCCCGGCGGACCAGCCCCTCGAACAGGGAACCGGGGCTACACCTTC.

This clonotype has at least ten counts. The rearrangement joins TRBV2 to TRBJ2-6, with TRBD1 as a possible D gene (5 bases). Germline V gene sequence: CDR1 SNHLY, CDR2 FYNNEI. The CDR3 has 17 residues. Deletions cut 5 bases from V and 4 bases from J, with 18 bases between. CDR3 sequence: CASSKDTGKLGANVLTF. CDR3 nucleotides: TGTGCCAGCAGTAAGGACACGGGCAAGTTAGGGGCCAACGTCCTGACTTTC. The whole variable domain, remainder taken from reference TRBV2 and TRBJ2-6, is EPEVTQTPSHQVTQMGQEVILRCVPISNHLYFYWYRQILGQKVEFLVSFYNNEISEKSEIFDDQFSVERPDGSNFTLKIRSTKLEDSAMYFCASSKDTGKLGANVLTFGAGSRLTVL.

This clonotype has a handful of counts. The chain couples TRBV10-1 to TRBJ2-3, with 8 bases fitting TRBD2. The V gene's germline CDR1 is WNHNN and CDR2 SYGVQD (reference sequence). The junction had 8 bases not matched to a gene; V was cut back by 9 bases and J by 3 bases. The CDR3 is made up of 14 amino acids. The CDR3 coding sequence is TGCGCCAGTGGAGCGGGGGAGGGGACAGATACGCAGTATTTT. Its translation is CASGAGEGTDTQYF.

This clonotype has only a few counts. The chain employs TRBV5-1 and TRBJ2-3; no firm D call. The V end was cut by 7 bases, the J end by 5 bases, with 17 bases between. The CDR3 has 14 residues. CDR1 is SGHRS, CDR2 YFSETQ, per germline. The DNA for the CDR3 is TGCGCCAGCTTACCCCTACCTGACAAAGATACGCAGTATTTT. It translates to CASLPLPDKDTQYF.